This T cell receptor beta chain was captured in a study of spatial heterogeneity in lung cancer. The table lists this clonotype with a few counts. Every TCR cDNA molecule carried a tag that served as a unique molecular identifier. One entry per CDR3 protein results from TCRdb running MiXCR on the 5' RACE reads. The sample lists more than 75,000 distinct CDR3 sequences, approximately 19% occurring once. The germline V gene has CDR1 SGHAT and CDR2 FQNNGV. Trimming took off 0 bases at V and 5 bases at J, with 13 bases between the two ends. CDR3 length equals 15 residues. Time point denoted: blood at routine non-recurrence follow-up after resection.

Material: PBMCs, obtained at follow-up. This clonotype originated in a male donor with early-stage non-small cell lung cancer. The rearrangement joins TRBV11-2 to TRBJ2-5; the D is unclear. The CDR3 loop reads CASSLDLGYRETQYF. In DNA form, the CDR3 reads TGTGCCAGCAGCTTAGATCTGGGGTATCGGGAGACCCAGTACTTC.